This paragraph covers one T cell receptor (beta chain) sequence. Its antigen is currently unknown. Profiling relied on immunoSEQ multiplex PCR, and the TCRdb table lists in-frame clones only, not all of them. The table has hundreds of thousands of clones, less than 75% seen once. These data come from a study of cytotoxic CD8 clonotypes in ibrutinib-treated CLL. On the study more broadly: The cohort had about a dozen relapsed/refractory and approximately 14 treatment-naive patients, 17 to 18 IGHV unmutated. Sequenced samples delivered averages of around 250,000 productive templates and 94,082 productive rearrangements.

The CDR3 is 13 residues long. Germline CDR1 is MNHEY and CDR2 is SVGAGI. V was clipped by 0 bases and J by 6 bases, with 9 bases between them. Notes on the study in general: Measured clonality at baseline was greater than in age-matched healthy donors and tracked with circulating CD8+ T-cell counts.

The chain combines TRBV6-5 with TRBJ2-7; tentative D call: TRBD2 (5 bases). The starting material was PBMCs, obtained after 24 months of ibrutinib treatment. The sequence was obtained from a human donor with chronic lymphocytic leukemia. CDR3 bases: TGTGCCAGCAGTTACTCTGCGGGTGCCGAGCAGTACTTC. It codes for CASSYSAGAEQYF.